These T cell receptor beta chains were read from a single sample in a study of T cells in Graves' hyperthyroidism and ophthalmopathy. TCRdb analysed the multiplex PCR reads with MiXCR anew, one entry per CDR3 protein. The data show 300,000 to 450,000 distinct CDR3 sequences, about 15% seen once. Sequencing was done on a sample of blood. Receptors were obtained from a woman younger than 45 with Graves' hyperthyroidism. CDR3s include the opening cysteine and the closing phenylalanine or tryptophan. A D gene is named only where the DNA matches it firmly. Some rows mark clone size as missing; the rest say once, few, many or name a class of expanded clone.

>TRBD1|TRBJ1-6|15|few|TRBV20-1
CSARDRGQGNSPLHF
TGCAGTGCTAGAGACAGGGGGCAGGGTAATTCACCCCTCCACTTT
>TRBD1|TRBJ1-2|16|few|TRBV12-3/TRBV12-4
CASSGTGGVSIYGYTF
TGTGCCAGCAGTGGGACAGGGGGAGTTTCTATCTATGGCTACACCTTC
>.|TRBJ2-1|11|.|TRBV11-2
CASSLGLPQFF
TGTGCCAGCAGCTTAGGCCTACCTCAGTTCTTC
>TRBD2|TRBJ2-3|16|.|TRBV5-5
CASSLALAGDADTQYF
TGTGCCAGCAGCTTGGCACTAGCGGGAGATGCAGATACGCAGTATTTT
>.|TRBJ1-2|16|few|TRBV7-8
CASSLARQVNPYGYTF
TGTGCCAGCAGCTTAGCGCGACAGGTTAATCCTTATGGCTACACCTTC
>TRBD1|TRBJ1-1|13|few|TRBV10-2
CASRSTGPTEAFF
TGCGCCAGCAGGTCGACAGGGCCCACTGAAGCTTTCTTT
>.|TRBJ2-7|13|.|TRBV19
CASSGQNSYEQYF
TGTGCCAGTAGTGGGCAGAACTCCTACGAGCAGTACTTC
>.|TRBJ1-1|16|many|TRBV27
CASSLWTTGETTEAFF
TGTGCCAGCAGTTTATGGACCACGGGGGAAACGACTGAAGCTTTCTTT
>TRBD2|TRBJ2-3|15|.|TRBV3-1
CASSVAGGSTDTQYF
TGTGCCAGCAGCGTAGCGGGAGGTAGCACAGATACGCAGTATTTT
>TRBD1|TRBJ2-1|15|many|TRBV7-2
CASSSGTGGPTEQFF
TGTGCCAGCAGCTCGGGGACAGGGGGCCCTACTGAGCAGTTCTTC
>.|TRBJ2-2|12|few|TRBV6-1
CAISANTGELFF
TGTGCCATTTCTGCTAACACCGGGGAGCTGTTTTTT
>.|TRBJ2-3|12|few|TRBV5-1
CASTPNEDTQYF
TGCGCCAGCACCCCCAACGAAGATACGCAGTATTTT
>TRBD2|TRBJ2-3|13|few|TRBV5-1
CASSLPLADTQYF
TGCGCCAGCAGCTTGCCACTAGCGGATACGCAGTATTTT
>.|TRBJ2-1|13|few|TRBV29-1
CSVEDGQYNEQFF
TGCAGCGTTGAAGACGGACAGTACAATGAGCAGTTCTTC
>TRBD2|TRBJ2-3|18|.|TRBV5-1
CASSPHTLGGSAEDTQYF
TGCGCCAGCAGCCCGCACACCCTGGGGGGGTCAGCAGAAGATACGCAGTATTTT
>TRBD2|TRBJ2-7|15|many|TRBV20-1
CSARPGTSGRGEQYF
TGCAGTGCTAGGCCCGGGACTAGCGGGAGAGGCGAGCAGTACTTC
>.|TRBJ2-7|13|many|TRBV28
CASSPAGTYEQYF
TGTGCCAGCAGTCCGGCGGGGACCTACGAGCAGTACTTC
>.|TRBJ2-1|11|few|TRBV2
CASSELAEQFF
TGTGCCAGCAGTGAACTAGCGGAGCAGTTCTTC
>.|TRBJ2-7|15|.|TRBV7-9
CASSLGKDSPYEQYF
TGTGCCAGCAGCTTGGGTAAGGACAGTCCCTACGAGCAGTACTTC
>.|TRBJ2-7|17|.|TRBV12-3/TRBV12-4
CASSLKAGAGRSYEQYF
TGTGCCAGCAGTTTAAAGGCGGGTGCGGGTCGCTCCTACGAGCAGTACTTC
>TRBD1|TRBJ1-5|14|.|TRBV28
CASTEAGGGQPQHF
TGTGCCAGCACCGAGGCAGGGGGAGGTCAGCCCCAGCATTTT
>.|TRBJ2-2|15|.|TRBV7-9
CASSLLPSLTGELFF
TGTGCCAGCAGCTTATTACCCAGCCTCACCGGGGAGCTGTTTTTT
>TRBD2|TRBJ2-7|15|.|TRBV19
CASSIALAGMYEQYF
TGTGCCAGTAGTATAGCCCTAGCGGGAATGTACGAGCAGTACTTC
>TRBD2|TRBJ2-3|15|.|TRBV30
CAWSVLRGGTDTQYF
TGTGCCTGGAGTGTACTACGGGGGGGGACAGATACGCAGTATTTT
>.|TRBJ2-1|15|.|TRBV30
CAWSVGDSRYNEQFF
TGTGCCTGGAGTGTCGGGGACTCCAGGTACAATGAGCAGTTCTTC
>TRBD1|TRBJ2-3|15|few|TRBV9
CASSARDRNTDTQYF
TGTGCCAGCAGCGCCCGGGACAGGAACACAGATACGCAGTATTTT
>TRBD1|TRBJ2-2|16|many|TRBV3-1
CASSHRTGSSTGELFF
TGTGCCAGCAGCCACAGGACAGGCAGTTCGACCGGGGAGCTGTTTTTT
>TRBD1|TRBJ1-1|16|many|TRBV28
CASSQDRASVNTEAFF
TGTGCCAGCAGTCAGGACAGGGCGTCCGTGAACACTGAAGCTTTCTTT
>.|TRBJ2-5|13|many|TRBV30
CAWSAGWEETQYF
TGTGCCTGGAGTGCCGGGTGGGAAGAGACCCAGTACTTC
>TRBD1|TRBJ1-1|15|.|TRBV11-3
CASSSSTGGWTEAFF
TGTGCCAGCAGCTCGAGCACAGGGGGCTGGACTGAAGCTTTCTTT
>.|TRBJ1-6|15|many|TRBV30
CAWSVPLGDGSPLHF
TGTGCCTGGAGTGTACCGTTGGGGGACGGATCACCCCTCCACTTT
>TRBD1|TRBJ2-7|16|few|TRBV2
CASSEAPGQGNYEQYF
TGTGCCAGCAGTGAAGCGCCGGGACAGGGTAACTACGAGCAGTACTTC
>TRBD2|TRBJ2-7|15|many|TRBV28
CASQYPLAGVGEQYF
TGTGCCAGCCAATATCCCCTAGCGGGAGTAGGCGAGCAGTACTTC
>TRBD1|TRBJ1-2|14|many|TRBV7-9
CASSLRQGAYGYTF
TGTGCCAGCAGCTTAAGACAGGGGGCGTACGGCTACACCTTC
>TRBD1|TRBJ2-2|16|many|TRBV5-5
CASSLSTGINTGELFF
TGTGCCAGCAGCTTGTCGACAGGGATCAACACCGGGGAGCTGTTTTTT
>TRBD2|TRBJ2-3|15|once|TRBV25-1
CASSSGRAKRDTQYF
TGTGCCAGCAGTAGCGGGAGGGCCAAGAGGGATACGCAGTATTTT
>TRBD1|TRBJ2-7|18|many|TRBV5-1
CASSWIAGTGNPSYEQYF
TGCGCCAGCAGCTGGATCGCCGGGACAGGGAATCCCTCCTACGAGCAGTACTTC
>TRBD2|TRBJ2-1|17|many|TRBV11-2
CASSPRTSGRAYNEQFF
TGTGCCAGCAGCCCTCGGACTAGCGGGAGGGCCTACAATGAGCAGTTCTTC
>TRBD1|TRBJ1-4|14|.|TRBV6-1
CAGSERGLNEKLFF
TGTGCCGGCAGTGAGAGGGGGCTTAATGAAAAACTGTTTTTT
>.|TRBJ2-1|15|many|TRBV11-2
CASSLGFSDTHEQFF
TGTGCCAGCAGCTTAGGCTTCTCCGATACCCATGAGCAGTTCTTC
>.|TRBJ2-1|15|few|TRBV7-9
CASILTSRSYNEQFF
TGTGCCAGCATCCTTACTAGTCGCTCCTACAATGAGCAGTTCTTC
>.|TRBJ2-1|14|.|TRBV6-4
CASSDQGYSNEQFF
TGTGCCAGCAGTGACCAGGGCTACTCCAATGAGCAGTTCTTC
>.|TRBJ2-7|11|many|TRBV29-1
CSVEESYEQYF
TGCAGCGTTGAAGAGAGCTACGAGCAGTACTTC
>.|TRBJ1-3|17|few|TRBV5-1
CASSLDPGTGSGNTIYF
TGCGCCAGCAGCTTGGATCCAGGGACCGGCTCTGGAAACACCATATATTTT
>.|TRBJ2-1|15|few|TRBV30
CAWTPSSLSYNEQFF
TGTGCCTGGACTCCATCTAGTCTCTCCTACAATGAGCAGTTCTTC
>.|TRBJ2-4|14|.|TRBV13
CASSSGAPGNIQYF
TGTGCCAGCAGCTCAGGGGCCCCGGGAAACATTCAGTACTTC
>.|TRBJ2-3|14|many|TRBV28
CASNFQSFTDTQYF
TGTGCCAGCAATTTTCAGAGCTTCACAGATACGCAGTATTTT
>TRBD1|TRBJ1-4|16|many|TRBV18
CASSPETGVYNEKLFF
TGTGCCAGCTCACCAGAGACAGGGGTGTACAATGAAAAACTGTTTTTT
>TRBD2|TRBJ2-3|15|.|TRBV5-1
CASSFTSGTPDTQYF
TGCGCCAGCAGCTTCACTAGCGGGACTCCAGATACGCAGTATTTT
>TRBD1|TRBJ1-1|15|many|TRBV2
CASSWDRDSNTEAFF
TGTGCCAGCAGTTGGGACAGGGACTCGAACACTGAAGCTTTCTTT
>TRBD1|TRBJ2-2|15|.|TRBV4-1
CASSQDQGGAGELFF
TGCGCCAGCAGCCAAGATCAAGGGGGCGCCGGGGAGCTGTTTTTT
>.|TRBJ2-7|15|many|TRBV6-2/TRBV6-3
CASSPTDRLNDEQYF
TGTGCCAGCAGTCCTACTGACAGGCTAAACGACGAGCAGTACTTC
>TRBD2|TRBJ2-3|17|few|TRBV20-1
CSATQGGLAGSTDTQYF
TGCAGTGCTACCCAGGGTGGGCTAGCGGGATCAACAGATACGCAGTATTTT
>TRBD2|TRBJ2-7|15|many|TRBV18
CASSPTSGGTYEQYF
TGTGCCAGCTCACCAACTAGCGGGGGAACCTACGAGCAGTACTTC
>TRBD1|TRBJ2-6|15|.|TRBV6-1
CASSEGTAGANVLTF
TGTGCCAGCAGTGAGGGGACAGCCGGGGCCAACGTCCTGACTTTC
>.|TRBJ2-3|12|.|TRBV30
CAWSLGRDTQYF
TGTGCCTGGAGTTTGGGGAGGGATACGCAGTATTTT
>TRBD1|TRBJ2-1|13|many|TRBV28
CASRNPGGHEQFF
TGTGCCAGCAGAAACCCAGGGGGCCATGAGCAGTTCTTC
>.|TRBJ1-2|16|few|TRBV6-5
CASSSGLGTPNYGYTF
TGTGCCAGCAGTTCCGGGTTGGGGACACCTAACTATGGCTACACCTTC
>.|TRBJ1-6|15|many|TRBV9
CASSVEGGYNSPLHF
TGTGCCAGCAGCGTAGAGGGAGGGTATAATTCACCCCTCCACTTT